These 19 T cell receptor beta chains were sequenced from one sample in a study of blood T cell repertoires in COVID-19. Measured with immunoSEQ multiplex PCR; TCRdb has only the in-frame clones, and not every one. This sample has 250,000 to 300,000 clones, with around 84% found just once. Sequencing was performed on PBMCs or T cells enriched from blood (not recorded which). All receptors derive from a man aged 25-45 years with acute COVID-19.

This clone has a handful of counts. The CDR3 reads CASSLGGDSTYEQYV. The CDR3 DNA follows: TGTGCCAGCAGCTTGGGTGGGGACAGCACCTACGAGCAGTACGTC. The rearrangement uses TRBV5-6 and TRBJ2-7; 7 bases line up with TRBD1. CDR3 size: 15 residues. After removal of 0 bases from V and 2 bases from J, the junction contained 5 bases not matched to a gene. Germline CDR1 and CDR2: SGHDT and YYEEEE.

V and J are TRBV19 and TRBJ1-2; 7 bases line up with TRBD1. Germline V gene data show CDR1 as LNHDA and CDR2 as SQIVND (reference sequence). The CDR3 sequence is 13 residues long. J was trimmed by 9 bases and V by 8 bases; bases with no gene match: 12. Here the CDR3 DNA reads TGTGCCAGTTCCGTGACAGGGATAAGGAGCTACACCTTC. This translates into CASSVTGIRSYTF.

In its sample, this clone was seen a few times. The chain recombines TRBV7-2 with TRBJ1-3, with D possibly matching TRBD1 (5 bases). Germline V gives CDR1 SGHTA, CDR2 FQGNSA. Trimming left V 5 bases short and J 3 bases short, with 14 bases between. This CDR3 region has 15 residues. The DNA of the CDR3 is TGTGCCAGCAGCCCCCCCGAAAGGGGTGGAAACACCATATATTTT. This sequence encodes CASSPPERGGNTIYF.

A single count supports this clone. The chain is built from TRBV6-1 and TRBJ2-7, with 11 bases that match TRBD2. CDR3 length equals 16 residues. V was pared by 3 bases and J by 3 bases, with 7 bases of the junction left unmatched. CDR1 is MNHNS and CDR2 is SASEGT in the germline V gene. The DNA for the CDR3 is TGTGCCAGCAGTGAGGAGACTAGCGGGGCCCTCTACGAGCAGTACGTC. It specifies CASSEETSGALYEQYV.

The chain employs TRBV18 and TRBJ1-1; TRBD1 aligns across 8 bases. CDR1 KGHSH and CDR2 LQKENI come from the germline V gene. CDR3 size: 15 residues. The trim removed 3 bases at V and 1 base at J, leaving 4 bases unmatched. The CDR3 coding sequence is TGTGCCAGCTCACCTCCCGGGACAGGGAACACTGAAGCTTTCTTT. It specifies CASSPPGTGNTEAFF.

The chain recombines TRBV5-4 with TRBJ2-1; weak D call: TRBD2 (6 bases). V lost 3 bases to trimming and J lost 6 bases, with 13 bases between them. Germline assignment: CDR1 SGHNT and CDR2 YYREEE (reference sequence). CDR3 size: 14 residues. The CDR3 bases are TGTGCCAGCAGCTCCCCCCCGGAGGGCAATGAGCAGTTCTTC. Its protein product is CASSSPPEGNEQFF.

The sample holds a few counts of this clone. In DNA, the CDR3 is TGCGCCAGCAGCTGGGGGCCCGGAACGAACACTGAAGCTTTCTTT. It codes for CASSWGPGTNTEAFF. The rearrangement links TRBV5-1 to TRBJ1-1; D possibly corresponds to TRBD1 (6 bases). From germline, CDR1 is SGHRS and CDR2 YFSETQ. V dropped 3 bases and J dropped 1 base, with 13 bases sitting between them. The CDR3 is made up of 15 amino acids.

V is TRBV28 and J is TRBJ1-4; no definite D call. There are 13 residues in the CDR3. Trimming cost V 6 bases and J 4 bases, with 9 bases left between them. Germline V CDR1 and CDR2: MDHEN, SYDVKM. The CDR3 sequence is CASSAVLNEKLFF. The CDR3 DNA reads TGTGCCAGCAGCGCGGTCCTTAATGAAAAACTGTTTTTT.

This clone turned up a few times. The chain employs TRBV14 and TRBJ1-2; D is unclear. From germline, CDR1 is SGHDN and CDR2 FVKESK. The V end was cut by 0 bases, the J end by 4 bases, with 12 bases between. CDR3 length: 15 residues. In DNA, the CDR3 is TGTGCCAGCAGCCAAGATTCCGGTAGCCTCTATGGCTACACCTTC. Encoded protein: CASSQDSGSLYGYTF.

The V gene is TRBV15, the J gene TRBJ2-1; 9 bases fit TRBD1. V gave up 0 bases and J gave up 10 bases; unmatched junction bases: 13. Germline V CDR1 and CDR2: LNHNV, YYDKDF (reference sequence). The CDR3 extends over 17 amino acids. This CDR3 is CATSREQPGQGSLEQFF. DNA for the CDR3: TGTGCCACCAGCAGAGAACAGCCGGGACAGGGTTCCCTCGAGCAGTTCTTC.

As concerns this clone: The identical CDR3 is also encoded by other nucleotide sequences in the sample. The CDR3 loop is CASSPGLAGETQYF. Here the CDR3 DNA reads TGTGCCAGCTCGCCGGGACTAGCGGGGGAGACCCAGTACTTC. The chain uses TRBV18 and TRBJ2-5; TRBD2 agrees at 13 bases. The CDR3 length is 14 residues. V was clipped by 6 bases and J by 5 bases; unmatched bases: 3. Germline V gene data show CDR1 as KGHSH and CDR2 as LQKENI.

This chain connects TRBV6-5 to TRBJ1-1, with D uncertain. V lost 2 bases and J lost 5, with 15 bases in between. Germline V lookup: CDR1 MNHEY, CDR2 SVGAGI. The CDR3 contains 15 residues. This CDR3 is CASSYDASEGTEAFF. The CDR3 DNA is TGTGCCAGCAGTTACGATGCCTCGGAGGGAACTGAAGCTTTCTTT.

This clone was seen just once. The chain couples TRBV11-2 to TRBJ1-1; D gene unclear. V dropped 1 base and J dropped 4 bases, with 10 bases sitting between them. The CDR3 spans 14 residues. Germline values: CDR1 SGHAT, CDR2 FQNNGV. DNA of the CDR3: TGTGCCAGCAGCTTAGTGCGGGGAATCACTGAAGCTTTCTTT. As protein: CASSLVRGITEAFF.

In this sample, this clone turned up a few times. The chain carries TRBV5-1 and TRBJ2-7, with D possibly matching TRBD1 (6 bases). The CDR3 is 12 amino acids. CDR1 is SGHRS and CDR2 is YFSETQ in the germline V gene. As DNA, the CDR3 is TGCGCCAGCAGCTTGGAGGGGGACCTATGGCACGTC. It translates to CASSLEGDLWHV.

The CDR3 DNA reads as TGTGCCAGTAGTCCTAGCGGGGGCAGCTCCTACGAGCAGTACGTC. Its translation: CASSPSGGSSYEQYV. The rearrangement links TRBV19 to TRBJ2-7, with 10 positions matching TRBD2. Trimming removed 5 bases from V and 0 bases from J; junction bases left unmatched: 4. Germline V lookup: CDR1 LNHDA, CDR2 SQIVND (reference sequence). This CDR3 region has 15 residues.

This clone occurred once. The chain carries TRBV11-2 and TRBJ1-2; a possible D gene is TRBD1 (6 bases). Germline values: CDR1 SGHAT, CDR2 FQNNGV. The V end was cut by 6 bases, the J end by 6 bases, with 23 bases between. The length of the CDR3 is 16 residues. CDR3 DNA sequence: TGTGCCAGCAGTAGTAATACAGGGCGAAGGTTTAATGGCTACACCTTC. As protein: CASSSNTGRRFNGYTF.

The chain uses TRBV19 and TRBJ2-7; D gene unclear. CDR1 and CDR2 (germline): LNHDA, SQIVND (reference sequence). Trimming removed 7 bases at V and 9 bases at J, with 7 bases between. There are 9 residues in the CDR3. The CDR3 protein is CASKIGQYV. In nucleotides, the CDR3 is TGTGCCAGTAAAATCGGGCAGTACGTC.

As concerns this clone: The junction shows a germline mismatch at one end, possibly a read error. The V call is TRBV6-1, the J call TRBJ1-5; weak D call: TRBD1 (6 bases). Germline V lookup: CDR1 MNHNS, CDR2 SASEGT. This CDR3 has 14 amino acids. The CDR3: CASREGAQGQPQHF. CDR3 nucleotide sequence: TGTGCCAGCAGGGAAGGGGCGCAGGGGCAGCCCCAGCATTTT.

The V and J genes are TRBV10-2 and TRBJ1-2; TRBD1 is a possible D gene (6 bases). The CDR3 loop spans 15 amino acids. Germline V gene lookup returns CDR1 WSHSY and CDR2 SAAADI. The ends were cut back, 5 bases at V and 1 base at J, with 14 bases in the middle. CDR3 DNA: TGCGCCAGCAGTATACAGGGACCGTTTAACTATGGCTACACCTTC. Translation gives CASSIQGPFNYGYTF.